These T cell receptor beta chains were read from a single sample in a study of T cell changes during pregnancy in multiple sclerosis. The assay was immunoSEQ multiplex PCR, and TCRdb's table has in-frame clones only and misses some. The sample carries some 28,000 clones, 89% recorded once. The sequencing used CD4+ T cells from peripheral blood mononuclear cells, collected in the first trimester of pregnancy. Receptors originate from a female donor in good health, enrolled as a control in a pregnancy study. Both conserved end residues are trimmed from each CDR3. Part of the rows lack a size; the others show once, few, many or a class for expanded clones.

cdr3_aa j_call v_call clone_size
ASSLGGEFPREQY TRBJ2-7 TRBV5-4 NA
ASSMRQDTGELF TRBJ2-2 TRBV11-3 few
ASSMDSSYEQY TRBJ2-7 TRBV19 NA
ASSFRTGVSTGELF TRBJ2-2 TRBV7-3 NA
ASSPKVGLAGGAATGELF TRBJ2-2 TRBV18 NA
ASSMSRGGENTGELF TRBJ2-2 TRBV19 NA
ASSLTGAEAF TRBJ1-1 TRBV19 once
ASSLENIGLAGQY TRBJ2-3 TRBV11-1 NA
ASSIAGREVNEQF TRBJ2-1 TRBV21-1 NA
ASRPTGGLTNYGYT TRBJ1-2 TRBV28 NA
ASSLGGRGENEQF TRBJ2-1 TRBV5-4 NA
ASSLAEGQGSYT TRBJ1-2 TRBV5-1 NA
ASSGTGGLPGELF TRBJ2-2 TRBV9 NA
ASSLGTSGSNEQF TRBJ2-1 TRBV7-2 NA
ATSSTLTSGSGDTQY TRBJ2-3 TRBV15 NA
ASSQGQGNTGELF TRBJ2-2 TRBV23-1 NA
ASSKEKGRGLSNQPQH TRBJ1-5 TRBV21-1 once
ASSLELNRGLETQY TRBJ2-5 TRBV5-1 NA
SVVTSGALYEQY TRBJ2-7 TRBV29-1 NA
ASSISRGTEAF TRBJ1-1 TRBV19 NA
ASSSLGRGDNEQF TRBJ2-1 TRBV7-2 NA
ASSVGLGRAKADTQY TRBJ2-3 TRBV9 NA
ASSIYRGIIAGYT TRBJ1-2 TRBV19 NA
ASSAPPGGGETQY TRBJ2-5 TRBV9 NA
ASTPDGGGYEQY TRBJ2-7 TRBV7-6 NA
ASNAGMELVETQY TRBJ2-5 TRBV5-4 NA
ASSLGSGNTEAF TRBJ1-1 TRBV5-1 NA
ASSRQGRGSRAF TRBJ1-1 TRBV7-2 NA
ASSRGQSEAF TRBJ1-1 TRBV23-1 NA
ASKQRQSTDTQY TRBJ2-3 TRBV28 few
AISTGEQTYEQY TRBJ2-7 TRBV10-3 NA
ASGDYEQF TRBJ2-1 TRBV14 NA
ASSADRGDEQY TRBJ2-7 TRBV7-6 NA
SVGWGGSTDTQY TRBJ2-3 TRBV29-1 NA
ASSRQGLARQPQH TRBJ1-5 TRBV28 NA
ASSSSAGTGSYEQY TRBJ2-7 TRBV28 NA
ASTLAGGYNEQF TRBJ2-1 TRBV6-5 NA